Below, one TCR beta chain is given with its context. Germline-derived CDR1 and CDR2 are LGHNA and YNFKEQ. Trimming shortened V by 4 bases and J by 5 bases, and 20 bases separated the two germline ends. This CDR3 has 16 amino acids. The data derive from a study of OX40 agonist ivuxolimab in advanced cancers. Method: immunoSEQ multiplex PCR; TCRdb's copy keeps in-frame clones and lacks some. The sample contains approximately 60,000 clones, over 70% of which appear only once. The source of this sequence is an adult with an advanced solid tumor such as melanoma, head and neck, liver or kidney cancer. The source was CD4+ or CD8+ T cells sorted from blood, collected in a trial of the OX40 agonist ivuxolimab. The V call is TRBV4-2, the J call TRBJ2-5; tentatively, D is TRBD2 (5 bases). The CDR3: CASSPSGVSSIETQYF. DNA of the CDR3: TGTGCCAGCAGCCCCTCCGGGGTCTCGAGTATCGAGACCCAGTACTTC.